These 22 T cell receptor beta chains share one sample of origin, sequenced in a study of shared clonotypes between healthy human individuals. Here immunoSEQ multiplex PCR was the method, and the copy in TCRdb shows in-frame clones only, minus some. The sample carries 2 million to 2.5 million clones, more than 90% recorded once. Sequenced material: naive CD4+ T cells sorted from blood. Regarding subset: CD45RA+ positively selected. Receptor source: a man between 18 and 29 years old in good health.

V usage is TRBV7-9 and J usage is TRBJ1-2; TRBD1 matches 8 bases. The CDR3 is 14 amino acids. Germline V CDR1 and CDR2: SEHNR, FQNEAQ (reference sequence). V dropped 5 bases and J dropped 3; count of bases not matched to a gene: 5. The CDR3 DNA reads TGTGCCAGCAGCCCTCCGGGACAGGACTATGGCTACACCTTC. The encoded protein is CASSPPGQDYGYTF.

This sequence joins TRBV6-1 and TRBJ2-3; possible D gene TRBD2, 5 bases. The V and J ends lost 0 bases and 4 bases respectively, with 11 bases between them. Germline V gene data show CDR1 as MNHNS and CDR2 as SASEGT. This CDR3 contains 15 residues. The CDR3 sequence: CASSEATKRADTQYF. The CDR3, as DNA: TGTGCCAGCAGTGAAGCGACTAAGAGGGCAGATACGCAGTATTTT.

The CDR3 DNA follows: TGTGCCAGCAGTTTTGGGGCGCCCTACGAGCAGTACTTC. This gives the protein CASSFGAPYEQYF. The chain combines TRBV6-1 with TRBJ2-7, with a tentative D call TRBD1 (5 bases). Germline V lookup: CDR1 MNHNS, CDR2 SASEGT. CDR3 length: 13 amino acids. V lost 5 bases and J lost 2, with 10 bases in between.

Of note for this clone: The identical CDR3 is also encoded by other nucleotide sequences in the sample. The chain uses TRBV6-5 and TRBJ2-7; D is unclear. There are 14 residues in the CDR3. V was shortened by 0 bases and J by 0 bases, with 6 bases between the two germline ends. Germline V gene lookup returns CDR1 MNHEY and CDR2 SVGAGI. For the CDR3, the DNA is TGTGCCAGCAGTTACTCTTATGGCTCCTACGAGCAGTACTTC. Its translation: CASSYSYGSYEQYF.

The rearrangement links TRBV4-1 to TRBJ2-7, with TRBD1 matching 10 bases. The germline CDR1 and CDR2 sequences are MGHRA and YSYEKL. The CDR3 covers 15 residues. J was trimmed by 6 bases and V by 1 base; bases with no gene match: 6. The CDR3: CASSQAGTGDREQYF. Written as DNA, the CDR3 is TGCGCCAGCAGCCAAGCCGGGACAGGGGACCGCGAGCAGTACTTC.

The rearrangement links TRBV4-1 to TRBJ2-5; 8 bases map to TRBD1. The CDR3 is 14 residues long. J gave up 7 bases and V 4 bases, and 8 bases lay outside the gene matches. In germline, CDR1 is MGHRA, CDR2 YSYEKL. CDR3 sequence (DNA): TGCGCCAGCAGCCCGGACAGGGCCGCGATGACCCAGTACTTC. It codes for CASSPDRAAMTQYF.

The chain is built from TRBV6-1 and TRBJ2-5; D is unresolved. This CDR3 is 14 amino acids long. The V gene lost 5 bases and the J gene lost 5 bases, with 15 bases spanning the gap. Germline CDR1 reads MNHNS; CDR2 reads SASEGT. The CDR3 DNA follows: TGTGCCAGCAGTCCCCCGCAGGTATGGGAGACCCAGTACTTC. This gives the protein CASSPPQVWETQYF.

The chain recombines TRBV7-3 with TRBJ1-3; D not certain. V was cut by 5 bases and J by 3 bases, with 8 bases left in between. Germline CDR1 and CDR2: SGHTA and FQGTGA. The CDR3 length is 13 residues. This CDR3 is CASSADGGNTIYF. The CDR3 DNA follows: TGTGCCAGCAGCGCCGACGGTGGAAACACCATATATTTT.

Note on this clone: The junction departs from the called germline gene at one end, perhaps through a read error. The chain combines TRBV15 with TRBJ1-1; 10 positions agree with TRBD1. This CDR3 has 13 amino acids. Germline V CDR1 and CDR2: LNHNV, YYDKDF (reference sequence). The CDR3 sequence: CATSREDRGEAFF. The CDR3 DNA is TGTGCCACCAGCCGAGAGGACAGGGGGGAAGCTTTCTTT.

V usage is TRBV19 and J usage is TRBJ2-5; maybe TRBD1 (6 bases). The V end was cut by 3 bases, the J end by 1 base, with 9 bases between. From germline, CDR1 is LNHDA and CDR2 SQIVND (reference sequence). The CDR3 length is 14 residues. The CDR3 DNA sequence: TGTGCCAGTAGTATCGAAGGGGGCCAAGAGACCCAGTACTTC. Amino acids: CASSIEGGQETQYF.

The chain combines TRBV7-8 with TRBJ2-2; 10 nucleotides match TRBD2. J was trimmed by 5 bases and V by 11 bases; bases with no gene match: 20. This CDR3 has 18 amino acids. Per the germline V gene, CDR1 is SGHVS and CDR2 is FQNEAQ. The CDR3 loop is CASFRGLAGAYPTGELFF. Written as DNA, the CDR3 is TGTGCCTCTTTCAGGGGGCTAGCGGGAGCGTACCCGACCGGGGAGCTGTTTTTT.

This sequence joins TRBV30 and TRBJ1-3; maybe TRBD1 (6 bases). Germline loops: CDR1 GTSNPN, CDR2 SVGIG (reference sequence). V lost 4 bases, J lost 1 base, and 14 bases lay in between. The CDR3 is made up of 15 amino acids. This CDR3 is CAWTLGGSSGNTIYF. The CDR3 region has the DNA TGTGCCTGGACCCTAGGGGGATCTTCTGGAAACACCATATATTTT. Full variable domain (remainder filled in from reference TRBV30 and TRBJ1-3): SQTIHQWPATLVQPVGSPLSLECTVEGTSNPNLYWYRQAAGRGLQLLFYSVGIGQISSEVPQNLSASRPQDRQFILSSKKLLLSDSGFYLCAWTLGGSSGNTIYFGEGSWLTVV.

The rearrangement links TRBV15 to TRBJ1-4; D is unresolved. The CDR3 is made up of 16 amino acids. The germline V gene has CDR1 LNHNV and CDR2 YYDKDF (reference sequence). The germline V and J ends were trimmed by 0 bases and 4 bases, with 12 bases remaining between them. In DNA form, the CDR3 reads TGTGCCACCAGCAGAGAAGGCTACAGCCTTAATGAAAAACTGTTTTTT. This codes for CATSREGYSLNEKLFF.

The V call is TRBV5-6, the J call TRBJ1-4; D possibly corresponds to TRBD1 (5 bases). Germline V gene lookup returns CDR1 SGHDT and CDR2 YYEEEE. CDR3 length equals 14 residues. Trimming removed 4 bases from V and 7 bases from J, with 14 bases in between. The CDR3 coding sequence is TGTGCCAGCAGCCTAAGGGGTGTAGCTGAAAAACTGTTTTTT. It is translated as CASSLRGVAEKLFF.

The chain recombines TRBV21-1 with TRBJ1-6. TRBV21-1 is tagged as a pseudogene. CDR3 length: 14 amino acids. The CDR3 protein is CASSSGSYNSPLHF. DNA of the CDR3: TGTGCCAGCAGTTCCGGCTCCTATAATTCACCCCTCCACTTT.

The chain employs TRBV6-1 and TRBJ1-1, with 7 bases fitting TRBD1. The ends lost 4 bases at V and 3 bases at J; junction bases unmatched: 5. CDR1 and CDR2 from the germline V gene are MNHNS and SASEGT. This CDR3 comprises 14 residues. The CDR3 DNA reads as TGTGCCAGCAGTGTAACAGGGGTCGACACTGAAGCTTTCTTT. It codes for CASSVTGVDTEAFF.

This clone showed up just once. The genes are TRBV9 and TRBJ1-2; 10 bases fit TRBD1. The V and J ends lost 4 bases and 5 bases, in that order; junction bases with no gene match: 2. The CDR3 is made up of 13 amino acids. Germline-derived CDR1 and CDR2 are SGDLS and YYNGEE. The CDR3, as DNA: TGTGCCAGCAGCCGGGACAGGGGTTATGGCTACACCTTC. This gives the protein CASSRDRGYGYTF.

The genes are TRBV2 and TRBJ2-2; D call uncertain. Deletions cut 7 bases from V and 2 bases from J, with 20 bases between. The CDR3 length is 17 residues. Germline V gene data show CDR1 as SNHLY and CDR2 as FYNNEI. CDR3 sequence: CASIVRQALTNTGELFF. The CDR3 DNA follows: TGTGCCAGCATCGTACGTCAGGCCCTTACTAACACCGGGGAGCTGTTTTTT.

This clone was observed a single time. The J gene is TRBJ1-6, the V gene TRBV7-3, with D unresolved. CDR3 length: 15 amino acids. Per germline, CDR1 SGHTA and CDR2 FQGTGA. Trimming took off 1 base at V and 4 bases at J, with 8 bases between the two ends. The CDR3 DNA reads TGTGCCAGCAGCTTAATGGGCAGTTATAATTCACCCCTCCACTTT. Protein product: CASSLMGSYNSPLHF.

V is TRBV4-1 and J is TRBJ1-5; tentative D call: TRBD1 (5 bases). The germline V gene encodes CDR1 MGHRA and CDR2 YSYEKL. V lost 0 bases and J lost 7, with 13 bases in between. The CDR3 runs to 15 residues. The CDR3 coding sequence is TGCGCCAGCAGCCAAGATGCCGCCTGGGGGCAGCCCCAGCATTTT. It specifies CASSQDAAWGQPQHF.

The chain uses TRBV5-6 and TRBJ1-1; weak D call: TRBD1 (6 bases). Trimming removed 4 bases at V and 1 base at J, with 11 bases between. The CDR3 runs 14 residues. CDR1 is SGHDT and CDR2 is YYEEEE in the germline V gene. This CDR3 is CASSPKDRNTEAFF. The CDR3 nucleotides read TGTGCCAGCAGCCCGAAGGACAGGAACACTGAAGCTTTCTTT.

The rearrangement joins TRBV6-6 to TRBJ1-5; tentative D call: TRBD1 (5 bases). The V end was cut by 0 bases, the J end by 7 bases, with 13 bases between. In germline, CDR1 is MNHNY, CDR2 SVGAGI (reference sequence). This CDR3 region has 15 residues. DNA of the CDR3: TGTGCCAGCAGTTACTCGTCAGGGTTTGGGCAGCCCCAGCATTTT. Its translation: CASSYSSGFGQPQHF.